The rows below give T cell receptor beta chains drawn from one sample of a study of CD8 T cells in Susac syndrome. A single record per CDR3 protein comes from TCRdb applying MiXCR to the immunoSEQ multiplex PCR reads. This table holds about 180,000 distinct CDR3 sequences, around 93% found once. The sequencing input was CD4+ T cells from PBMCs. All receptors derive from a human donor with multiple sclerosis. The CDR3 runs from the conserved cysteine through the conserved F or W. Each record gives: clone size, J gene, V gene, CDR3 protein. Clone size, where shown, is once, few, many, or a class for clones that have expanded.

. TRBJ2-2 TRBV30 CACYRQGNTGELFF
. TRBJ1-6 TRBV2 CASSEGQGRTPLHF
. TRBJ2-2 TRBV6-9 CASSYSRTGIGELFF
. TRBJ2-5 TRBV18 CASSPDIQETQYF
. TRBJ2-1 TRBV14 CASSQDLKGRGSYNEQFF
. TRBJ1-4 TRBV9 CASSRAAEEKLFF
. TRBJ1-3 TRBV29-1 CSVAYNSGNTIYF
. TRBJ1-4 TRBV12-3/TRBV12-4 CASSLTGEKLFF
. TRBJ1-4 TRBV28 CASTYGEKLFF
. TRBJ2-1 TRBV20-1 CSARVGNEQFF
. TRBJ2-2 TRBV5-1 CASSLEGALTGELFF
. TRBJ1-4 TRBV20-1 CSARGQGLLVGEKLFF
. TRBJ1-1 TRBV2 CASSAGDGTEAFF
once TRBJ2-5 TRBV7-9 CASSSYNPQETQYF
. TRBJ2-1 TRBV20-1 CSARLQREQFF
. TRBJ2-7 TRBV13 CASSLGRTGAYEQYF
few TRBJ2-5 TRBV12-3/TRBV12-4 CASSLGSQETQYF
. TRBJ2-5 TRBV7-2 CASSLSAGEYQETQYF
. TRBJ1-4 TRBV29-1 CSASVGADEKLFF
. TRBJ2-7 TRBV28 CASSIEIPGLAGSYEQYF
. TRBJ1-3 TRBV4-2 CASSQDLASFSGNTIYF
. TRBJ1-1 TRBV5-6 CASSPYSLGRAMNTEAFF
. TRBJ2-7 TRBV2 CASLRDLGTYEQYF
. TRBJ2-2 TRBV6-1 CASSVETSGTGELFF
. TRBJ1-1 TRBV20-1 CSARGGTGRTEAFF
. TRBJ2-3 TRBV6-5 CASSLSLAALARDTQYF
. TRBJ2-1 TRBV2 CASRRGEANEQFF
. TRBJ2-6 TRBV12-3/TRBV12-4 CASSSSGGANVLTF
once TRBJ2-1 TRBV28 CASSPGGLAVYNEQFF
. TRBJ2-2 TRBV5-1 CATKTTYRGRDTGELFF
. TRBJ1-5 TRBV9 CASSVEGGSNQPQHF
. TRBJ2-4 TRBV20-1 CSARGGFVKNIQYF
. TRBJ1-6 TRBV5-4 CASSLARQSSPLHF
. TRBJ2-3 TRBV9 CASSVTATSTDTQYF
. TRBJ2-5 TRBV24-1 CATSDLQAAETQYF
. TRBJ2-4 TRBV18 CASSLTGTGENIQYF
. TRBJ2-1 TRBV30 CAWSVLAEAGEQFF
once TRBJ2-7 TRBV20-1 CSARVGANYEQYF
. TRBJ1-2 TRBV6-5 CATTDLQGYGYTF
. TRBJ1-4 TRBV2 CASKRVGNEKLFF
. TRBJ2-1 TRBV5-4 CASSLDLAGGYNEQFF
. TRBJ1-1 TRBV6-2/TRBV6-3 CASSLQGAIGAFF
. TRBJ2-7 TRBV2 CASTSSYEQYF
few TRBJ2-7 TRBV28 CASSSGEQYF
. TRBJ2-7 TRBV20-1 CSARDVQRGSYEQYF
. TRBJ1-6 TRBV10-3 CAISESTRDSPLHF
. TRBJ2-3 TRBV27 CASSQKRGDTDTQYF
. TRBJ2-1 TRBV7-6 CASSAGLGQNNEQFF
. TRBJ2-1 TRBV5-1 CASSLAVTSANEQFF
. TRBJ2-3 TRBV9 CASSVLDSLFTDTQYF
once TRBJ2-3 TRBV2 CASRLTQSTDTQYF
. TRBJ2-7 TRBV7-3 CASSLREGAAFYEQYF
once TRBJ1-1 TRBV25-1 CASSMTGSMTEAFF
. TRBJ2-4 TRBV28 CASSQPTRDSKNIQYF
. TRBJ2-1 TRBV29-1 CSAFGASNEQFF
. TRBJ1-5 TRBV20-1 CSARGGVPNQPQHF
. TRBJ2-3 TRBV4-3 CASSQAVPTSGIPDTQYF
. TRBJ2-5 TRBV5-1 CASSFGTSGRQETQYF